One and the same sample provided the 2 T cell receptor beta chains below, sequenced in a study of T cells in women clearing cervical HPV infection. Generated by immunoSEQ multiplex PCR, the TCRdb table keeps only in-frame clones and is missing some. The sample data list tens of thousands of clones. Material for sequencing was blood buffy coat. The receptors stem from a woman aged 18 to 69 with a cervical HPV16 infection that either progressed to CIN3+ or cleared (not recorded which).

Turning to this clone: The read ends 3 residues before the CDR3 terminus; that terminus is restored from the germline J gene. This chain joins TRBV12-5 and TRBJ2-5; D might be TRBD1 (6 bases). Germline V gene lookup returns CDR1 LGHNT and CDR2 FRNRAP. This CDR3 has 12 residues. The germline V and J ends were trimmed by 5 bases and 5 bases, with 9 bases remaining between them. The CDR3 bases that were read are TGTGCTAGTGGTCAGGGGTGGGAGACC. The encoded protein is CASGQGWET. In full, the CDR3 is CASGQGWETQYF.

Concerning this clone: The CDR3 end lies 3 residues beyond the end of the read and is filled in from the germline J gene. V gene TRBV6-2 or TRBV6-3 combines with J gene TRBJ2-5; D gene unclear. CDR3 length equals 11 residues. Trimming removed 7 bases from V and 5 bases from J, with 8 bases in between. Germline assignment: CDR1 MNHEY and CDR2 SVGEGT. CDR3 loop: CASKSRETQYF. The sequenced CDR3 bases are TGTGCCAGCAAATCGAGGGAGACC.